A single sample is the source of the 17 T cell receptor beta chains below, sequenced in a study of T cell responses to AZD1222 COVID-19 vaccine. Generated by immunoSEQ multiplex PCR, the TCRdb table keeps only in-frame clones and is missing some. This sample yields more than 95,000 clones, of which 82% are seen a single time; approximately 5% belongs to the top ten. The starting material was peripheral blood, obtained on day 0 of AZD1222 vaccination. These receptor sequences come from an adult in good health.

The rearrangement uses TRBV12-5 and TRBJ2-3; 7 nucleotides agree with TRBD2. V was pared by 0 bases and J by 2 bases, with 5 bases of the junction left unmatched. The CDR3 extends over 16 amino acids. Germline lookup yields CDR1 LGHNT and CDR2 FRNRAP. CDR3 residues: CASGLVLRGITDTQYF. CDR3 sequence (DNA): TGTGCTAGTGGTTTGGTACTGCGGGGGATCACAGATACGCAGTATTTT.

The V call is TRBV5-8, the J call TRBJ1-5; no definite D call. The CDR3 loop spans 17 amino acids. V was pared by 4 bases and J by 11 bases, with 28 bases between. Germline V gene sequence: CDR1 SGHTS, CDR2 YDEGEE. The CDR3 DNA is TGTGCCAGCAGCCCCCAAACCGTATTCGGGCCCGGGGTGGCCCAGCATTTT. It translates to CASSPQTVFGPGVAQHF.

This sequence joins TRBV5-6 and TRBJ1-5; D gene ambiguous. CDR1 and CDR2 from the germline V gene are SGHDT and YYEEEE. V was cut by 0 bases and J by 14 bases, with 12 bases left in between. The CDR3 contains 12 residues. The CDR3 is CASSLGGGYEHF. The CDR3 coding sequence is TGTGCCAGCAGCTTGGGGGGAGGGTACGAGCATTTT.

V and J are TRBV2 and TRBJ2-5; TRBD1 is a possible D gene (6 bases). V gave up 4 bases and J gave up 5 bases, with 11 bases separating them. CDR1 SNHLY and CDR2 FYNNEI come from the germline V gene. CDR3 length: 13 residues. CDR3 loop: CASSGRRGETQYF. CDR3 bases: TGTGCCAGCAGTGGACGCAGGGGCGAGACCCAGTACTTC.

J is TRBJ1-1 and V is TRBV6-5, with D uncertain. Germline V gene lookup returns CDR1 MNHEY and CDR2 SVGAGI. V lost 1 base and J 3 bases, leaving 9 bases between the germline ends. The CDR3 spans 14 residues. The CDR3 DNA reads TGTGCCAGCAGTTACTGGGCACGGGACACTGAAGCTTTCTTT. Residues: CASSYWARDTEAFF.

This chain joins TRBV15 and TRBJ1-2; a weak D match, TRBD1 (5 bases). This CDR3 contains 13 residues. Trimming pared 0 bases from V and 5 bases from J, leaving 7 bases between. Germline values: CDR1 LNHNV, CDR2 YYDKDF (reference sequence). CDR3 bases: TGTGCCACCAGCAGAGAGGGGGGATATGGCTACACCTTC. This gives the protein CATSREGGYGYTF. Complete variable domain (other parts from reference TRBV15 and TRBJ1-2): DAMVIQNPRYQVTQFGKPVTLSCSQTLNHNVMYWYQQKSSQAPKLLFHYYDKDFNNEADTPDNFQSRRPNTSFCFLDIRSPGLGDTAMYLCATSREGGYGYTFGSGTRLTVV.

V and J are TRBV29-1 and TRBJ1-2; a possible D gene is TRBD1 (5 bases). Trimming pared 0 bases from V and 8 bases from J, leaving 13 bases between. Germline V gives CDR1 SQVTM, CDR2 ANQGSEA. This CDR3 contains 13 residues. The CDR3: CSVEDKGARGYTF. In nucleotides, the CDR3 is TGCAGCGTTGAAGATAAAGGGGCTCGAGGCTACACCTTC.

The chain has TRBV4-2 and TRBJ2-7; D not resolved. Trimming took 0 bases from V and 2 from J, leaving 14 bases between them. From germline, CDR1 is LGHNA and CDR2 YNFKEQ. The CDR3 contains 16 residues. The CDR3 region is CASSQDLYSSTYEQYF. The DNA for the CDR3 is TGTGCCAGCAGCCAAGATCTATACAGTTCCACCTACGAGCAGTACTTC.

The chain recombines TRBV19 with TRBJ1-2; the D is unclear. In germline, CDR1 is LNHDA, CDR2 SQIVND (reference sequence). V was clipped by 5 bases and J by 0 bases, with 10 bases between them. This CDR3 is built from 14 residues. The chain's CDR3 is CASSPRRANYGYTF. DNA of the CDR3: TGTGCCAGTAGTCCCCGGCGAGCTAACTATGGCTACACCTTC.

The chain joins TRBV19 to TRBJ1-5; D gene ambiguous. CDR3 size: 14 residues. V was trimmed by 1 base and J by 0 bases, leaving 4 bases between them. Per germline, CDR1 LNHDA and CDR2 SQIVND (reference sequence). DNA for the CDR3: TGTGCCAGTAGTATAGGGATTAGCAATCAGCCCCAGCATTTT. As protein: CASSIGISNQPQHF.

The J gene is TRBJ1-1, the V gene TRBV5-1, with D maybe TRBD1 (6 bases). The CDR3 consists of 15 residues. Looked up from germline, CDR1 is SGHRS and CDR2 is YFSETQ. The germline V and J ends were trimmed by 3 bases and 1 base, with 13 bases remaining between them. In nucleotides, the CDR3 is TGCGCCAGCAGCTGGCCGGGGGCCGCGAACACTGAAGCTTTCTTT. This translates into CASSWPGAANTEAFF.

The V call is TRBV3-1 (or the pseudogene TRBV3-2), the J call TRBJ2-2, with 8 positions matching TRBD2. The CDR3 has 14 residues. The V gene end was trimmed by 6 bases and the J gene end by 6 bases; junction bases not matched to a gene: 6. Germline V gives CDR1 LGHDT, CDR2 YNNKEL (reference sequence). In nucleotides, the CDR3 is TGTGCCAGCAGAATAGCGGGGCATTCCGGGGAGCTGTTTTTT. It specifies CASRIAGHSGELFF.

The chain links TRBV7-9 to TRBJ2-5, with 13 nucleotides matching TRBD2. The junction had 6 bases not matched to a gene; V was cut back by 4 bases and J by 4 bases. Germline V CDR1 and CDR2: SEHNR, FQNEAQ (reference sequence). This CDR3 has 16 amino acids. CDR3 sequence (DNA): TGTGCCAGCAGCTCTTTATGGACTAGCGGGGGAGAGACCCAGTACTTC. Translated, it gives CASSSLWTSGGETQYF.

The chain has TRBV11-2 and TRBJ2-5; D call uncertain. The CDR3 has 11 amino acids. Germline CDR1 SGHAT, CDR2 FQNNGV. V lost 5 bases, J lost 8 bases, and 9 bases lay in between. The CDR3 sequence: CASSRSRTQYF. CDR3 nucleotide sequence: TGTGCCAGCAGCCGTAGTCGAACCCAGTACTTC.

There are a few counts of this clone. The chain couples TRBV5-1 to TRBJ1-1; D not resolved. Germline values: CDR1 SGHRS, CDR2 YFSETQ. CDR3 length: 14 residues. Trimming took off 0 bases at V and 5 bases at J, with 11 bases between the two ends. CDR3 sequence: CASSLVQRATEAFF. The DNA of the CDR3 is TGCGCCAGCAGCTTGGTACAGCGGGCGACTGAAGCTTTCTTT. Looking up the rest from reference TRBV5-1 and TRBJ1-1 gives the full variable domain: KAGVTQTPRYLIKTRGQQVTLSCSPISGHRSVSWYQQTPGQGLQFLFEYFSETQRNKGNFPGRFSGRQFSNSRSEMNVSTLELGDSALYLCASSLVQRATEAFFGQGTRLTVV.

The J gene is TRBJ1-1, the V gene TRBV18; perhaps TRBD1 as D (6 bases). Germline V gives CDR1 KGHSH, CDR2 LQKENI. The ends were cut back, 8 bases at V and 1 base at J, with 17 bases in the middle. This CDR3 has 15 amino acids. The CDR3, as DNA: TGTGCCAGCCTCCGAGGACAGTTGGCGAACACTGAAGCTTTCTTT. Translated: CASLRGQLANTEAFF.

The gene calls are TRBV5-4 and TRBJ1-3; no clear D gene. Trimming took 6 bases from V and 1 from J, leaving 17 bases between them. The V gene's germline CDR1 is SGHNT and CDR2 YYREEE (reference sequence). CDR3 size: 16 residues. CDR3 in amino acids: CASTLNGPGSGNTIYF. CDR3 DNA sequence: TGTGCCAGCACCCTAAATGGGCCGGGTTCTGGAAACACCATATATTTT. Based on the CDR3 plus reference TRBV5-4 and TRBJ1-3, the full variable domain is ETGVTQSPTHLIKTRGQQVTLRCSSQSGHNTVSWYQQALGQGPQFIFQYYREEENGRGNFPPRFSGLQFPNYSSELNVNALELDDSALYLCASTLNGPGSGNTIYFGEGSWLTVV.